This T cell receptor beta chain appears in the sequencing data of a study of blood T cell repertoires in COVID-19. Study context: COVID-19 samples, acute and convalescent, were from the United States, Italy and Spain. PBMCs, B-cell-depleted T cells, or T cells were the source of the cDNA or gDNA that made up the material.

The germline CDR1 and CDR2 sequences are LGHDT and YNNKEL (reference sequence). Trimming removed 0 bases from V and 0 bases from J, with 9 bases in between. CDR3 length: 15 amino acids. Authors' analysis steps: For nucleated cells, counts were estimated from reference gene primer amplification. Using immunoSEQ multiplex PCR, the repertoire was profiled, and TCRdb retains in-frame clones only, with some absent. V, J and clone size reflect that table, while D and trimming were determined from the DNA. Here the sample spans 140,000 to 150,000 clones, 65% to 85% being singletons. The specimen was peripheral blood. V and J are TRBV3-1 (or the pseudogene TRBV3-2) and TRBJ2-7; unclear D gene. This clonotype was obtained from a woman aged 55-69 years with acute or convalescent COVID-19. CDR3 protein: CASSQELALSYEQYF. The CDR3 nucleotides read TGTGCCAGCAGCCAAGAACTCGCGCTCTCCTACGAGCAGTACTTC.